This T cell receptor (beta chain) is from a study of blood T cell repertoires in COVID-19. Study background: COVID-19 samples, acute and convalescent, were from the United States, Italy and Spain. The cDNA or gDNA used as material had been derived from T cells, B-cell-depleted T cells, or PBMCs.

The V end was cut by 3 bases, the J end by 9 bases, with 18 bases between. The CDR3 loop spans 15 amino acids. Germline lookup yields CDR1 GTSNPN and CDR2 SVGIG (reference sequence). About this clone: Other DNA sequences in the same sample also yield this CDR3.

Original processing methods: From reference gene primer amplification, estimates of nucleated cell counts were derived. The data were produced by immunoSEQ multiplex PCR, yet TCRdb's version contains in-frame clones alone and is incomplete. Clone size and the V and J calls come from that table; the DNA yielded D and trimming. The sample shows hundreds of thousands of clones, roughly 84% of them seen only once. The receptor's source is a woman in her thirties or forties with active or convalescent COVID-19. The genes are TRBV30 and TRBJ1-6, with a tentative D call TRBD1 (5 bases). The source material was peripheral blood. As DNA, the CDR3 is TGTGCCTGGAGCCCACCGGGACTCCAGGCTTCACCCCTCCACTTT. Translating it yields CAWSPPGLQASPLHF.